Listed below are T cell receptor beta chains from one sample, sequenced in a study of T cells after yellow fever vaccination. TCRdb ran MiXCR on the 5' RACE reads and lists one entry per CDR3 protein. The sample includes about 320,000 distinct CDR3 sequences, roughly 4.3% seen only once; the top ten take 15% to 20%. Sequencing used PBMCs, obtained 15 days after the yellow fever booster vaccination. The receptors here all came from a man in his late teens or twenties who received the YFV17D yellow fever vaccine. Each CDR3 is given with its conserved first and last residue. D genes are given only for firm matches. Clone size is stated in some rows and not others, as once, few, many or a class when expanded.

clone_size: many; d_call: -; v_call: TRBV5-1; j_call: TRBJ2-3; cdr3_nt: TGCGCCAGCAGCTTGATGAGCACAGATACGCAGTATTTT; cdr3_aa: CASSLMSTDTQYF
clone_size: many; d_call: -; v_call: TRBV5-6; j_call: TRBJ2-1; cdr3_nt: TGTGCCAGCAGTCTACCGGCTCTAGATGAGCAGTTCTTC; cdr3_aa: CASSLPALDEQFF
clone_size: -; d_call: -; v_call: TRBV20-1; j_call: TRBJ2-1; cdr3_nt: TGCAGTGCCCTCAGACAAGCCTACAATGAGCAGTTCTTC; cdr3_aa: CSALRQAYNEQFF
clone_size: few; d_call: TRBD1; v_call: TRBV11-2; j_call: TRBJ2-7; cdr3_nt: TGTGCCAGCAGCTCCGACAGGGGTTGGGAGCAGTACTTC; cdr3_aa: CASSSDRGWEQYF
clone_size: few; d_call: TRBD1; v_call: TRBV2; j_call: TRBJ1-2; cdr3_nt: TGTGCCAGCAGAAAGATCCTCGAGACAGGGGGCGCCTCTGACTATGGCTACACCTTC; cdr3_aa: CASRKILETGGASDYGYTF
clone_size: -; d_call: -; v_call: TRBV3-1; j_call: TRBJ2-5; cdr3_nt: TGTGCCAGCAGCCAGACATGGGACTTACAAGAGACCCAGTACTTC; cdr3_aa: CASSQTWDLQETQYF
clone_size: -; d_call: -; v_call: TRBV7-2; j_call: TRBJ1-3; cdr3_nt: TGTGCCAGAAGTTTCCAGGGAGGCGGCTCTGGAAACACCATATATTTT; cdr3_aa: CARSFQGGGSGNTIYF
clone_size: few; d_call: TRBD2; v_call: TRBV3-1; j_call: TRBJ2-1; cdr3_nt: TGTGCCAGCAGCCATCCTTTGGAGCGGGGGGGCCGAGGTGAGCAGTTCTTC; cdr3_aa: CASSHPLERGGRGEQFF
clone_size: many; d_call: TRBD2; v_call: TRBV5-1; j_call: TRBJ2-2; cdr3_nt: TGCGCCAGCAGCTTGGGACTAGCGGGGTACATGGAGCTGTTTTTT; cdr3_aa: CASSLGLAGYMELFF
clone_size: -; d_call: -; v_call: TRBV18; j_call: TRBJ2-7; cdr3_nt: TGTGCCAGCTCATCTTCTCTCGAGCAGTACTTC; cdr3_aa: CASSSSLEQYF
clone_size: few; d_call: TRBD1; v_call: TRBV20-1; j_call: TRBJ1-5; cdr3_nt: TGCAGTGCGCGCTACATCCCGGGACAGGGAATCAATCAGCCCCAGCATTTT; cdr3_aa: CSARYIPGQGINQPQHF
clone_size: few; d_call: -; v_call: TRBV4-2; j_call: TRBJ2-5; cdr3_nt: TGTGCCAGCAGCCAAGAATATGGGCGAGACCAGTACTTC; cdr3_aa: CASSQEYGRDQYF
clone_size: few; d_call: -; v_call: TRBV23-1; j_call: TRBJ2-3; cdr3_nt: TGCGCCAGCAGCCAAGTAGGGGGGGCCGTAGATACGCAGTATTTT; cdr3_aa: CASSQVGGAVDTQYF
clone_size: -; d_call: -; v_call: TRBV27; j_call: TRBJ1-5; cdr3_nt: TGTGCCAGCAGTTTTTCCGGAAATAGCAATCAGCCCCAGCATTTT; cdr3_aa: CASSFSGNSNQPQHF
clone_size: -; d_call: -; v_call: TRBV18; j_call: TRBJ2-5; cdr3_nt: TGTGCCAGCTCGGTCAACCGGGGCAGAGAAGAGACCCAGTACTTC; cdr3_aa: CASSVNRGREETQYF
clone_size: many; d_call: -; v_call: TRBV5-1; j_call: TRBJ2-3; cdr3_nt: TGCGCCAGCAGCTTGGAGGCAGGTGGGGCGACCACAGATACGCAGTATTTT; cdr3_aa: CASSLEAGGATTDTQYF
clone_size: -; d_call: -; v_call: TRBV6-6; j_call: TRBJ2-3; cdr3_nt: TGTGCCAGCAGTTACTCGTGGGCTAGAACAGATACGCAGTATTTT; cdr3_aa: CASSYSWARTDTQYF